This is a list of T cell receptor beta chains from one sample in a study of tumor-infiltrating lymphocytes in glioblastoma multiforme. A single record per CDR3 protein comes from TCRdb applying MiXCR to the multiplex PCR reads. Among 10,000 to 15,000 distinct CDR3 sequences, roughly 60% were seen once, and the ten largest hold around a third. The specimen sequenced was brain tumor tissue. These receptors were obtained from a male donor with glioblastoma. CDR3s include the opening cysteine and the closing phenylalanine or tryptophan. Each record gives: V gene, D gene, CDR3 protein. A D gene is named only where the DNA matches it firmly.

TRBV5-5,NA,CVSSPTWDSSYNEQFF
TRBV29-1,NA,CSVEAGAGDDTF
TRBV29-1,TRBD2,CSVEGGTADTQYF
TRBV20-1,TRBD1,CSADRTGAYEQYF
TRBV6-1,NA,CASRGVSRTEAFF
TRBV20-1,NA,CNARLGVPSHGYTF
TRBV4-2,TRBD2,CASSQLQISGRDADTQYF
TRBV20-1,NA,CSASPGGKNIQYF
TRBV20-1,NA,CSAQTAWGTQYF
TRBV6-5,TRBD1,CASSPGQGYAVAPGAFF